What follows is one TCR beta chain and its context. This entry belongs to a study of T cell responses to AZD1222 COVID-19 vaccine. V gave up 0 bases and J gave up 6 bases, with 13 bases separating them. The CDR3 spans 15 residues. The germline V gene encodes CDR1 SGHRS and CDR2 YFSETQ. Libraries were prepared by immunoSEQ multiplex PCR; TCRdb keeps only in-frame clonotypes and omits some of them. The sample shows some 110,000 clones, roughly nine tenths of them seen only once. The sample was peripheral blood, taken on day 0 of AZD1222 vaccination. The V call is TRBV5-1, the J call TRBJ2-1; either TRBD1 or TRBD2 may supply D (5 bases each). The receptor was isolated from an adult in good health. The CDR3 here is CASSLAVSGPNEQFF. CDR3 coding DNA: TGCGCCAGCAGCTTGGCCGTTTCGGGGCCCAATGAGCAGTTCTTC.